The source of this T cell receptor (beta chain) is a study of blood T cell repertoires in COVID-19. The wider study: Samples came from the United States, Italy and Spain, spanning acute and convalescent COVID-19.

The germline V gene encodes CDR1 SGHVS and CDR2 FQNEAQ. Trimming removed 5 bases from V and 4 bases from J, with 8 bases in between. The length of the CDR3 is 12 residues. The assay was immunoSEQ multiplex PCR, and TCRdb's table has in-frame clones only and misses some. Altogether over 150,000 clones are present, around four fifths being singletons, with the ten largest covering around a sixth. Those enrolled, adults aged about 18 to 89 years, came from around 25 US areas. The sequenced material came from PBMCs or T cells enriched from blood (not recorded which). The TCR originated in a woman between 45 and 65 years old who had recovered from COVID-19. V gene TRBV7-8 combines with J gene TRBJ1-2; D perhaps matches TRBD1 (6 bases). CDR3 DNA sequence: TGTGCCAGCAGCCAGGGGTTCTATGGCTACACCTTC. Protein: CASSQGFYGYTF.